Following are 25 T cell receptor beta chains from one sample sequenced in a study of cytomegalovirus exposure and HLA in healthy donors. The PCR made use of 60 Vbeta and 13 Jbeta primers. Sequencing was performed with immunoSEQ multiplex PCR; in TCRdb, only in-frame clones are kept and a portion is missing. Here the sample table reports approximately 50,000 clones. The sequenced material came from PBMCs. The receptor set was obtained from a female donor in good health and CMV-seronegative.

CDR3 in amino acids: CASRELAGDTGELFF. CDR3 coding DNA: TGTGCCAGCAGGGAACTAGCGGGAGATACCGGGGAGCTGTTTTTT. The chain carries TRBV2 and TRBJ2-2; 11 bases are a match to TRBD2. CDR1 is SNHLY, CDR2 FYNNEI, per germline. V lost 6 bases to trimming and J lost 5 bases; unmatched junction nucleotides: 5. The CDR3 totals 15 residues. Together with reference TRBV2 and TRBJ2-2, the CDR3 gives the full variable domain: EPEVTQTPSHQVTQMGQEVILRCVPISNHLYFYWYRQILGQKVEFLVSFYNNEISEKSEIFDDQFSVERPDGSNFTLKIRSTKLEDSAMYFCASRELAGDTGELFFGEGSRLTVL.

This chain uses TRBV6-5 with TRBJ1-2; D unclear. Trimming removed 2 bases from V and 4 bases from J, with 8 bases in between. Germline V lookup: CDR1 MNHEY, CDR2 SVGAGI. The CDR3 totals 13 residues. The CDR3 region is CASSYLSSYGYTF. CDR3 nucleotide sequence: TGTGCCAGCAGTTACCTCTCCAGCTATGGCTACACCTTC.

The chain couples TRBV30 to TRBJ2-7, with TRBD2 matching over 11 bases. The germline gives CDR1 GTSNPN, CDR2 SVGIG (reference sequence). This CDR3 contains 15 residues. Trimming removed 3 bases from V and 5 bases from J; junction bases left unmatched: 9. The CDR3 reads CAWRSVAGGRDEQYF. The CDR3 nucleotides are TGTGCCTGGAGAAGTGTAGCGGGAGGGCGTGACGAGCAGTACTTC.

Comments on this clone: The germline gene is not matched at one end of the junction; a read error may be the cause. Other DNA sequences in the same sample also yield this CDR3. The V gene is TRBV30, the J gene TRBJ1-6; 7 nucleotides agree with TRBD1. Germline V gene lookup returns CDR1 GTSNPN and CDR2 SVGIG (reference sequence). CDR3 length equals 15 residues. The CDR3 reads CAWTEVRGQNSPLHF. The CDR3 DNA sequence: TGTGCCTGGACGGAAGTGAGGGGGCAAAATTCACCCCTACACTTT.

The rearrangement links TRBV28 to TRBJ2-1; D is possibly TRBD2 (6 bases). Trimming left V 6 bases short and J 5 bases short, with 23 bases between. The length of the CDR3 is 17 residues. From germline, CDR1 is MDHEN and CDR2 SYDVKM. The chain's CDR3 is CASRPRDWKNFHNEQFF. In DNA, the CDR3 is TGTGCCAGCAGACCCAGGGACTGGAAGAACTTTCACAATGAGCAGTTCTTC.

V usage is TRBV7-9 and J usage is TRBJ2-3; D is possibly TRBD2 (6 bases). The CDR3 consists of 15 residues. The germline CDR1 and CDR2 sequences are SEHNR and FQNEAQ (reference sequence). V was trimmed by 3 bases and J by 2 bases, leaving 12 bases between them. The CDR3 DNA reads as TGTGCCAGCAGCTTCCCCAGCGGGCTCACAGATACGCAGTATTTT. Residues: CASSFPSGLTDTQYF.

The chain joins TRBV4-3 to TRBJ2-7, with D tentatively TRBD1 (6 bases). This CDR3 has 16 amino acids. V gave up 0 bases and J gave up 2 bases, with 14 bases separating them. CDR1 and CDR2 from the germline V gene are LGHNA and YSLEER. CDR3 residues: CASSQDWTEPAYEQYF. In nucleotides, the CDR3 is TGCGCCAGCAGCCAAGATTGGACAGAACCCGCCTACGAGCAGTACTTC.

For this clone: Relative to the germline gene, one junction end is altered; a read error may explain this. The V and J genes are TRBV11-2 and TRBJ2-7; 7 bases fit TRBD1. Germline V gene data show CDR1 as SGHAT and CDR2 as FQNNGV. This CDR3 spans 14 amino acids. The CDR3 protein is CASRKGARSSEQYF. In DNA form, the CDR3 reads TGTGCCAGCAGAAAGGGGGCGAGGTCCTCCGAGCAGTACTTC.

This chain joins TRBV5-5 and TRBJ2-7, with 7 bases lining up with TRBD1. J was trimmed by 13 bases and V by 4 bases; bases with no gene match: 14. Germline-derived CDR1 and CDR2 are SGHKS and YYEKEE (reference sequence). The CDR3 sequence is 13 residues long. The CDR3 protein is CASSPGTAVRIYF. The CDR3, as DNA: TGTGCCAGCAGCCCCGGGACAGCCGTAAGGATTTACTTC. The full variable domain, with the rest looked up from reference TRBV5-5 and TRBJ2-7, is DAGVTQSPTHLIKTRGQQVTLRCSPISGHKSVSWYQQVLGQGPQFIFQYYEKEERGRGNFPDRFSARQFPNYSSELNVNALLLGDSALYLCASSPGTAVRIYFGPGTRLTVT.

The chain uses TRBV30 and TRBJ1-5; possibly TRBD1 for D (5 bases). Trimming cost V 2 bases and J 4 bases, with 15 bases left between them. The CDR3 is made up of 15 amino acids. The germline gives CDR1 GTSNPN, CDR2 SVGIG (reference sequence). CDR3 protein: CAWSYMGGRNQPQHF. The CDR3 bases are TGTGCCTGGAGTTATATGGGGGGTCGGAATCAGCCCCAGCATTTT.

This sequence joins TRBV2 and TRBJ1-2; D is unresolved. Trimming left V 8 bases short and J 5 bases short, with 15 bases between. The CDR3 has 13 amino acids. Germline CDR1 SNHLY, CDR2 FYNNEI. The CDR3 reads CASHFTETYGYTF. The DNA of the CDR3 is TGTGCCAGCCACTTTACAGAGACATATGGCTACACCTTC.

The rearrangement joins TRBV11-2 to TRBJ2-3, with 11 bases matching TRBD2. The germline V gene encodes CDR1 SGHAT and CDR2 FQNNGV. Trimming took 5 bases from V and 0 from J; bases not matched to a gene: 7. The CDR3 runs 17 residues. The CDR3 sequence is CASSQGTSGLSTDTQYF. In DNA form, the CDR3 reads TGTGCCAGCAGCCAAGGGACTAGCGGACTGAGCACAGATACGCAGTATTTT.

The chain links TRBV7-9 to TRBJ2-1; possibly TRBD2 for D (5 bases). The V end was cut by 7 bases, the J end by 2 bases, with 15 bases between. CDR1 is SEHNR, CDR2 FQNEAQ, per germline (reference sequence). The CDR3 totals 15 residues. The CDR3 DNA reads as TGTGCCAGCACCATTGTCGGGGTAACCTACAATGAGCAGTTCTTC. It yields the protein CASTIVGVTYNEQFF.

The J gene is TRBJ2-7, the V gene TRBV9; possible D gene TRBD1, 6 bases. Trimming cost V 0 bases and J 2 bases, with 12 bases left between them. The CDR3 runs to 15 residues. From germline, CDR1 is SGDLS and CDR2 YYNGEE. CDR3 DNA sequence: TGTGCCAGCAGCGTAGCAGGGGACCATACCTACGAGCAGTACTTC. It encodes CASSVAGDHTYEQYF.

V and J are TRBV12-5 and TRBJ2-7; 8 bases map to TRBD2. Looked up from germline, CDR1 is LGHNT and CDR2 is FRNRAP. J lost 3 bases, V lost 5 bases, and 3 bases had no gene match. The CDR3 extends over 13 amino acids. The CDR3, as DNA: TGTGCTAGTGGTCCCGGGGGGGGCTACGAGCAGTACTTC. Its protein product is CASGPGGGYEQYF.

The chain couples TRBV5-5 to TRBJ2-5; TRBD1 might be the D (6 bases). The CDR3 extends over 14 amino acids. Germline assignment: CDR1 SGHKS and CDR2 YYEKEE (reference sequence). The V end lost 2 bases, the J end lost 4 bases, and 12 bases lay between the germline ends. The CDR3 DNA reads as TGTGCCAGCAGCTTCGGACAGATCGGAGAGACCCAGTACTTC. This gives the protein CASSFGQIGETQYF.

The chain carries TRBV30 and TRBJ2-1, with TRBD1 as a possible D gene (5 bases). Per the germline V gene, CDR1 is GTSNPN and CDR2 is SVGIG (reference sequence). There are 19 residues in the CDR3. V dropped 6 bases and J dropped 3 bases, with 30 bases sitting between them. The CDR3 here is CACIGVPTKYDRIYNEQFF. The CDR3 DNA follows: TGTGCCTGCATAGGGGTCCCAACCAAGTACGACCGGATCTACAATGAGCAGTTCTTC.

V and J are TRBV19 and TRBJ1-2; TRBD1 aligns across 7 bases. This CDR3 region has 15 residues. Losses at the gene ends were 6 bases for V and 0 bases for J; bases not matched to a gene: 7. CDR1 and CDR2 from the germline V gene are LNHDA and SQIVND (reference sequence). CDR3 bases: TGTGCCAGTAGGAACCCAGGGGGAGCTAACTATGGCTACACCTTC. This encodes CASRNPGGANYGYTF.

The V gene is TRBV9, the J gene TRBJ2-1; 9 nucleotides line up with TRBD2. The CDR3 runs to 16 residues. The trim removed 4 bases at V and 4 bases at J, leaving 9 bases unmatched. The germline CDR1 and CDR2 sequences are SGDLS and YYNGEE. The CDR3 sequence is CASSPEAAGGYNEQFF. The CDR3 DNA sequence: TGTGCCAGCAGCCCCGAAGCAGCGGGGGGTTACAATGAGCAGTTCTTC.

This chain connects TRBV30 to TRBJ2-3, with 11 bases that match TRBD2. In germline, CDR1 is GTSNPN, CDR2 SVGIG (reference sequence). CDR3 length: 15 amino acids. V shed 0 bases and J 7 bases; nucleotides not matched to a gene: 6. Here the CDR3 reads CAWSVSSGRRNTQYF. The CDR3 DNA reads TGTGCCTGGAGTGTATCTAGCGGGAGGAGGAATACGCAGTATTTT.

This chain joins TRBV5-4 and TRBJ2-7, with D possibly TRBD2 on 5 matching bases. The CDR3 contains 17 residues. Germline CDR1 SGHNT, CDR2 YYREEE (reference sequence). Deletions cut 3 bases from V and 0 bases from J, with 19 bases between. CDR3 nucleotide sequence: TGTGCCAGCAGCTCCCCGACCACTCGGGGTAGCTCCTACGAGCAGTACTTC. Translating gives CASSSPTTRGSSYEQYF.

The V call is TRBV12-5, the J call TRBJ1-2; 7 nucleotides align to TRBD1. This CDR3 has 15 amino acids. Germline V gene lookup returns CDR1 LGHNT and CDR2 FRNRAP. V lost 0 bases to trimming and J lost 8 bases; unmatched junction nucleotides: 9. CDR3 sequence: CASGLVTRGPAGYTF. The CDR3, as DNA: TGTGCTAGTGGTTTGGTAACGAGGGGGCCCGCAGGCTACACCTTC.

The chain is built from TRBV7-2 and TRBJ2-1; 8 bases map to TRBD2. The germline V gene has CDR1 SGHTA and CDR2 FQGNSA. Trimming took 7 bases from V and 0 from J; bases not matched to a gene: 8. The CDR3 length is 16 residues. CDR3 in amino acids: CASTGRGVGSYNEQFF. The CDR3 nucleotides read TGTGCCAGCACTGGGCGGGGGGTTGGCTCCTACAATGAGCAGTTCTTC.

The chain links TRBV30 to TRBJ2-2; TRBD2 is a possible D gene (5 bases). The V gene lost 3 bases and the J gene lost 5 bases, with 16 bases spanning the gap. The CDR3 is 15 amino acids. CDR1 is GTSNPN, CDR2 SVGIG, per germline (reference sequence). The CDR3 is CAWRLTRRRTGELFF. The DNA of the CDR3 is TGTGCCTGGAGGCTCACTAGGAGGAGGACCGGGGAGCTGTTTTTT.

This chain uses TRBV5-1 with TRBJ1-2; D unresolved. The CDR3 totals 15 residues. Trimming cost V 0 bases and J 3 bases, with 12 bases left between them. Germline V lookup: CDR1 SGHRS, CDR2 YFSETQ. The CDR3 region is CASSLAGVRDYGYTF. CDR3 DNA sequence: TGCGCCAGCAGCTTGGCCGGGGTGAGGGACTATGGCTACACCTTC.